A selection of T cell receptor beta chains follows, all from one sample in a study of blood T cell repertoires in COVID-19. Profiling relied on immunoSEQ multiplex PCR, and the TCRdb table lists in-frame clones only, not all of them. The sample lists approximately 250,000 clones, about 89% seen once, with about 4% in the top ten. Sequencing was carried out using PBMCs or T cells enriched from blood (not recorded which). The receptors come from a woman between 25 and 40 years old who had recovered from COVID-19. The CDR3 runs from the conserved cysteine through the conserved F or W. D genes are given only for firm matches. Part of the rows lack a size; the others show once, few, many or a class for expanded clones.

D gene: TRBD1; clone size: .; V gene: TRBV5-8; J gene: TRBJ2-7; CDR3 DNA: TGTGCCAGCAGCGGGGACAGGCGGGCTATCCACGAGCAGTACTTC; CDR3 protein: CASSGDRRAIHEQYF
D gene: .; clone size: .; V gene: TRBV27; J gene: TRBJ2-6; CDR3 DNA: TGTGCCAGCAGCCCGCTAGGCACCGCTGGGGCCAACGTCCTGACTTTC; CDR3 protein: CASSPLGTAGANVLTF
D gene: .; clone size: .; V gene: TRBV25-1; J gene: TRBJ1-1; CDR3 DNA: TGTGCCAGCAGTGATAGGTACAGGGACACTGAAGCTTTCTTT; CDR3 protein: CASSDRYRDTEAFF
D gene: .; clone size: few; V gene: TRBV19; J gene: TRBJ1-3; CDR3 DNA: TGTGCCAGTAGTACCACAACAGGGAACGGAAACACCATATATTTT; CDR3 protein: CASSTTTGNGNTIYF
D gene: .; clone size: .; V gene: TRBV21-1; J gene: TRBJ2-5; CDR3 DNA: TGTGCCAGCCGACAGGCTCAAGAGACCCAGTACTTC; CDR3 protein: CASRQAQETQYF
D gene: .; clone size: .; V gene: TRBV28; J gene: TRBJ2-1; CDR3 DNA: TGTGCCAGCAGTCCTACAGGGACAGCGGGCAATGAGCAGTTCTTC; CDR3 protein: CASSPTGTAGNEQFF
D gene: TRBD2; clone size: .; V gene: TRBV7-8; J gene: TRBJ2-2; CDR3 DNA: TGTGCCAGCAGCCTAGCGGGAGGGATTGCCGGGGAGCTGTTTTTT; CDR3 protein: CASSLAGGIAGELFF
D gene: TRBD1; clone size: .; V gene: TRBV9; J gene: TRBJ1-2; CDR3 DNA: TGTGCCAGCAGCGCTGGACAGGGAAGAGGCTATGGCTACACCTTC; CDR3 protein: CASSAGQGRGYGYTF
D gene: TRBD2; clone size: .; V gene: TRBV10-3; J gene: TRBJ2-6; CDR3 DNA: TGTGCCATCACCCCGGGGGGGGCAACTGGGGCCAACGTCCTGACTTTC; CDR3 protein: CAITPGGATGANVLTF
D gene: .; clone size: .; V gene: TRBV23-1; J gene: TRBJ1-2; CDR3 DNA: TGCGCCTTAAGTCGGGGGGTAAGATGCTGCTACACCTTC; CDR3 protein: CALSRGVRCCYTF
D gene: TRBD1; clone size: .; V gene: TRBV7-3; J gene: TRBJ1-1; CDR3 DNA: TGTGCCAGCAGCTTAGGGGGGCAGGGGGCCCGGACTGAAGCTTTCTTT; CDR3 protein: CASSLGGQGARTEAFF
D gene: .; clone size: .; V gene: TRBV30; J gene: TRBJ2-2; CDR3 DNA: TGTGCCTGGAATCGGGGTACAGACACCGGGGAGCTGTTTTTT; CDR3 protein: CAWNRGTDTGELFF
D gene: TRBD2; clone size: .; V gene: TRBV10-1; J gene: TRBJ2-3; CDR3 DNA: TGCGCCAGCAGTGAGCGGCCTAGCGGGAGGGGTAAAGATACGCAGTATTTT; CDR3 protein: CASSERPSGRGKDTQYF
D gene: TRBD2; clone size: .; V gene: TRBV4-2; J gene: TRBJ2-1; CDR3 DNA: TGTGCCAGCAGCCAAGATTTGGGGACTAGCGGATTACGACGGTGGTTCTTC; CDR3 protein: CASSQDLGTSGLRRWFF
D gene: TRBD1; clone size: .; V gene: TRBV5-3; J gene: TRBJ1-1; CDR3 DNA: TGTGCCAGAAAGACAGGGGCGAACACTGAAGCTTTCTTT; CDR3 protein: CARKTGANTEAFF
D gene: .; clone size: .; V gene: TRBV11-1; J gene: TRBJ2-3; CDR3 DNA: TGTGCCAGCAGCTTTAACGGTTGGACAAATACAGATACGCAGTATTTT; CDR3 protein: CASSFNGWTNTDTQYF
D gene: .; clone size: few; V gene: TRBV4-1; J gene: TRBJ2-6; CDR3 DNA: TGCGCCAGCAGCCAGCAGGAGGCTGGGGCCAACGTCCTGACTTTC; CDR3 protein: CASSQQEAGANVLTF
D gene: TRBD2; clone size: .; V gene: TRBV7-3; J gene: TRBJ2-1; CDR3 DNA: TGTGCCAGCAGCTTCACAAGCGGGAGGGTGATGGGGGTTGATGAGCAGTTCTTC; CDR3 protein: CASSFTSGRVMGVDEQFF
D gene: TRBD2; clone size: .; V gene: TRBV4-2; J gene: TRBJ2-7; CDR3 DNA: TGTGCCAGCAGCCCAGACCTTAGCGGGGGTCGCTCCTACGAGCAGTACTTC; CDR3 protein: CASSPDLSGGRSYEQYF
D gene: .; clone size: few; V gene: TRBV28; J gene: TRBJ1-2; CDR3 DNA: TGTGCCAGCAGTTTAGAGCCGGGACTCAGTAACTATGGCTACACCTTC; CDR3 protein: CASSLEPGLSNYGYTF
D gene: TRBD2; clone size: .; V gene: TRBV5-4; J gene: TRBJ2-7; CDR3 DNA: TGTGCCAGCAGTACTGGACTAGCGGGAGGACGAAGAGAGCAGTACTTC; CDR3 protein: CASSTGLAGGRREQYF
D gene: .; clone size: .; V gene: TRBV7-9; J gene: TRBJ2-4; CDR3 DNA: TGTGCCAGCAGCTTAGGTGGACTCGTAATAGCCAAAAACATTCAGTACTTC; CDR3 protein: CASSLGGLVIAKNIQYF
D gene: TRBD1; clone size: .; V gene: TRBV7-2; J gene: TRBJ1-1; CDR3 DNA: TGTGCCAGCAGCTTAGCTCACTTGAGGACAGGGGGAGCTTTCTTT; CDR3 protein: CASSLAHLRTGGAFF
D gene: TRBD1; clone size: .; V gene: TRBV19; J gene: TRBJ1-2; CDR3 DNA: TGTGCCAGTAGGTTGCGGGACAGTAACTATGGCTACACCTTC; CDR3 protein: CASRLRDSNYGYTF
D gene: .; clone size: once; V gene: TRBV3-1/TRBV3-2; J gene: TRBJ2-2; CDR3 DNA: TGTGCCAGCAGCCAGAGGGCCAACACCGGGGAGCTGTTTTTT; CDR3 protein: CASSQRANTGELFF
D gene: TRBD2; clone size: .; V gene: TRBV19; J gene: TRBJ2-1; CDR3 DNA: TGTGCCAGTAGTATGGGACTAGAGTCCTACAATGAGCAGTTCTTC; CDR3 protein: CASSMGLESYNEQFF
D gene: .; clone size: .; V gene: TRBV6-6; J gene: TRBJ2-2; CDR3 DNA: TGTGCCAGCAGAGGCCTAGGTGGGGAGCTGTTTTTT; CDR3 protein: CASRGLGGELFF
D gene: .; clone size: .; V gene: TRBV3-1/TRBV3-2; J gene: TRBJ1-5; CDR3 DNA: TGTGCCAGCAGCCCTCCCGGTTGGGGGCGCGGATGCAATCAGCCCCAGCATTTT; CDR3 protein: CASSPPGWGRGCNQPQHF
D gene: TRBD2; clone size: .; V gene: TRBV30; J gene: TRBJ2-5; CDR3 DNA: TGTGCCTGGAGCCCGCTAGCGGGAGGGGAGACCCAGTACTTC; CDR3 protein: CAWSPLAGGETQYF
D gene: TRBD2; clone size: .; V gene: TRBV19; J gene: TRBJ2-1; CDR3 DNA: TGTGCCACCCAGAGCGGGAGAAACTACAATGAGCAGTTCTTC; CDR3 protein: CATQSGRNYNEQFF
D gene: TRBD2; clone size: .; V gene: TRBV5-6; J gene: TRBJ2-1; CDR3 DNA: TGTGCCAGCAGTCAACTAGCGGGAGGCTCCTACAATGAGCAGTTCTTC; CDR3 protein: CASSQLAGGSYNEQFF
D gene: .; clone size: .; V gene: TRBV24-1; J gene: TRBJ1-4; CDR3 DNA: TGTGCCACCAGTGATTTTTGGGGAGGGCTGTTTTTT; CDR3 protein: CATSDFWGGLFF
D gene: .; clone size: once; V gene: TRBV18; J gene: TRBJ2-1; CDR3 DNA: TGTGCCAGCTCAGCACTGGTGGGAGTTGTGTTCTTC; CDR3 protein: CASSALVGVVFF
D gene: TRBD2; clone size: .; V gene: TRBV15; J gene: TRBJ2-5; CDR3 DNA: TGTGCCACCAGCAGTAGCGGGAGGGCCGTAGAGACCCAGTACTTC; CDR3 protein: CATSSSGRAVETQYF
D gene: TRBD1; clone size: .; V gene: TRBV7-3; J gene: TRBJ1-2; CDR3 DNA: TGTGCCAGCAGCTTAAGTCGGGACAGCTATGGCTACACCTTC; CDR3 protein: CASSLSRDSYGYTF
D gene: TRBD2; clone size: .; V gene: TRBV5-1; J gene: TRBJ2-2; CDR3 DNA: TGCGCCAGCAGCCCCCGGGGGGGGGCAGACACCGGGGAGCTGTTTTTT; CDR3 protein: CASSPRGGADTGELFF
D gene: .; clone size: .; V gene: TRBV6-5; J gene: TRBJ1-1; CDR3 DNA: TGTGCCAGCAGTCAGGGGCCCCGTCCCAACACTGAAGCTTTCTTT; CDR3 protein: CASSQGPRPNTEAFF
D gene: .; clone size: .; V gene: TRBV6-6; J gene: TRBJ1-4; CDR3 DNA: TGTGCCAGCAATATACCCGGGGGGGCGGGTAAACTGTTTTTT; CDR3 protein: CASNIPGGAGKLFF
D gene: .; clone size: .; V gene: TRBV5-1; J gene: TRBJ1-2; CDR3 DNA: TGCGCCAGCAGCTTTCCCACCCAGGGAAGTGACTATGGCTACACCTTC; CDR3 protein: CASSFPTQGSDYGYTF
D gene: TRBD1; clone size: .; V gene: TRBV5-4; J gene: TRBJ1-2; CDR3 DNA: TGTGCCAGCAGCTTGGCTTATGGCAGGGGGCCCAGTCCTCCTGGCTACACCTTC; CDR3 protein: CASSLAYGRGPSPPGYTF
D gene: .; clone size: .; V gene: TRBV18; J gene: TRBJ1-4; CDR3 DNA: TGTGCCAGCTCACCGGGGCAGACTAATGAAAAACTGTTTTTT; CDR3 protein: CASSPGQTNEKLFF
D gene: .; clone size: .; V gene: TRBV19; J gene: TRBJ2-5; CDR3 DNA: TGTGCCAGTAGTAGATACGGGAGATGGGAGACCCAGTACTTC; CDR3 protein: CASSRYGRWETQYF
D gene: .; clone size: .; V gene: TRBV2; J gene: TRBJ2-5; CDR3 DNA: TGTGCCAGCACCGGAGACGCGGCCCAAGAGACCCAGTACTTC; CDR3 protein: CASTGDAAQETQYF
D gene: .; clone size: .; V gene: TRBV7-2; J gene: TRBJ1-5; CDR3 DNA: TGTGCCAGCAGCTTCTCAGGGGACCCGAATCAGCCCCAGCATTTT; CDR3 protein: CASSFSGDPNQPQHF
D gene: TRBD2; clone size: .; V gene: TRBV7-2; J gene: TRBJ2-7; CDR3 DNA: TGTGCCAGCAGCTCCGGGACTAGCGGGAGGGTTATGTACGAGCAGTACTTC; CDR3 protein: CASSSGTSGRVMYEQYF
D gene: .; clone size: .; V gene: TRBV28; J gene: TRBJ1-1; CDR3 DNA: TGTGCCAGCAGCTCCCGGGACACCATTTTTGAAGCTTTCTTT; CDR3 protein: CASSSRDTIFEAFF
D gene: .; clone size: .; V gene: TRBV7-9; J gene: TRBJ2-7; CDR3 DNA: TGTGCCAGCAGCTTAGCCACAGGGACAATGGGCGAGCAGTACTTC; CDR3 protein: CASSLATGTMGEQYF
D gene: .; clone size: .; V gene: TRBV12-3/TRBV12-4; J gene: TRBJ1-5; CDR3 DNA: TGTGCCAGCAGTTTAGGGGACTCTACGGCCCAGCATTTT; CDR3 protein: CASSLGDSTAQHF
D gene: TRBD2; clone size: few; V gene: TRBV19; J gene: TRBJ2-1; CDR3 DNA: TGTGCCAGTAGTATAACACCGGGACTAGCGACGAATGAGCAGTTCTTC; CDR3 protein: CASSITPGLATNEQFF
D gene: .; clone size: .; V gene: TRBV6-2/TRBV6-3; J gene: TRBJ1-1; CDR3 DNA: TGTGCCAGCAGCATGACAGCCTTCGAAGCTTTCTTT; CDR3 protein: CASSMTAFEAFF
D gene: .; clone size: .; V gene: TRBV25-1; J gene: TRBJ1-1; CDR3 DNA: TGTGCCAGCAGCCACGGGACACCGAACACTGAAGCTTTCTTT; CDR3 protein: CASSHGTPNTEAFF
D gene: .; clone size: .; V gene: TRBV9; J gene: TRBJ2-7; CDR3 DNA: TGTGCCAGCAGCGTCGGTCGGGAGTCCTACGAGCAGTACTTC; CDR3 protein: CASSVGRESYEQYF
D gene: TRBD1; clone size: .; V gene: TRBV28; J gene: TRBJ1-2; CDR3 DNA: TGTGCCAGCAGTCCCCCTGCGGGACAGATAAGCTACACCTTC; CDR3 protein: CASSPPAGQISYTF
D gene: .; clone size: .; V gene: TRBV28; J gene: TRBJ1-2; CDR3 DNA: TGTGCCAGCAGCCTCCCCAGGGGTCATTATGGCTACACCTTC; CDR3 protein: CASSLPRGHYGYTF
D gene: TRBD2; clone size: once; V gene: TRBV30; J gene: TRBJ2-3; CDR3 DNA: TGTGCCTGGAGTTCGGCTAGCGGGATTATCTCAGATACGCAGTATTTT; CDR3 protein: CAWSSASGIISDTQYF
D gene: TRBD1; clone size: .; V gene: TRBV4-3; J gene: TRBJ2-1; CDR3 DNA: TGCGCCAGCAGCCAAGACAGGGGGCCCTACAATGAGCAGTTCTTC; CDR3 protein: CASSQDRGPYNEQFF
D gene: .; clone size: .; V gene: TRBV4-3; J gene: TRBJ2-1; CDR3 DNA: TGCGCCAGCAGCCAAGAGCCCAGCTCCTACAATGAGCAGTTCTTC; CDR3 protein: CASSQEPSSYNEQFF
D gene: .; clone size: .; V gene: TRBV5-1; J gene: TRBJ1-4; CDR3 DNA: TGCGCCAGCAGCTTGGATATCGTGGGCGCGGCAGGGACTAATGAAAAACTGTTTTTT; CDR3 protein: CASSLDIVGAAGTNEKLFF
D gene: TRBD2; clone size: few; V gene: TRBV11-2; J gene: TRBJ2-7; CDR3 DNA: TGTGCCAGCAGCGTTAGCGGGAACTCCTACGAGCAGTACTTC; CDR3 protein: CASSVSGNSYEQYF